This T cell receptor (beta chain) was sequenced during a study of blood T cell repertoires in COVID-19. Looking at the study overall: Italy, Spain and the United States were the sources of the convalescent and acute COVID-19 samples. PBMCs, B-cell-depleted T cells, or T cells provided the cDNA or gDNA that made up the material.

As handled by the study authors: Amplifying reference gene primers gave estimates of nucleated cell counts. Only in-frame clones appear in the TCRdb table, and some are missing; sequencing was by immunoSEQ multiplex PCR. For V, J and clone size, that table is used; D and trimming come from the DNA. The sample carries more than 90,000 clones, roughly nine tenths recorded once. Germline-derived CDR1 and CDR2 are ENHRY and SYGVKD. The J segment lost 3 bases and the V segment lost 6 bases, leaving 2 bases of the junction unmatched. The CDR3 spans 12 residues. The sample was peripheral blood. The TCR sequence derives from a man aged 45-65 years with acute or convalescent COVID-19. J is TRBJ2-7 and V is TRBV10-3, with 7 bases matching TRBD1. The CDR3 sequence is CAISGTDYEQYF. In DNA, the CDR3 is TGTGCCATCAGCGGGACAGACTACGAGCAGTACTTC.